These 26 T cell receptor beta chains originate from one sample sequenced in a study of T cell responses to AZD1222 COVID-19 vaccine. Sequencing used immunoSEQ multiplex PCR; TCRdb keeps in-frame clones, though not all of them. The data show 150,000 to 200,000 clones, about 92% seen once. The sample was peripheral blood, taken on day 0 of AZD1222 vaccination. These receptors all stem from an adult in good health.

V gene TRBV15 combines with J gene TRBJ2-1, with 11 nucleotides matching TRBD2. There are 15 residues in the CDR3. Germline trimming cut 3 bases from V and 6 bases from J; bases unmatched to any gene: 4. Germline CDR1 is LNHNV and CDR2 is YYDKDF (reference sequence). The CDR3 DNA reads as TGTGCCACCAGCAGCCTAGCGGGGGGAACCAATGAGCAGTTCTTC. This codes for CATSSLAGGTNEQFF.

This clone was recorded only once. CDR3 sequence: CASSSTLQGNNYGYTF. The DNA for the CDR3 is TGTGCCAGCAGCTCAACGTTACAGGGGAATAACTATGGCTACACCTTC. This chain connects TRBV7-9 to TRBJ1-2, with TRBD1 matching 7 bases. Germline V gives CDR1 SEHNR, CDR2 FQNEAQ (reference sequence). There are 16 residues in the CDR3. J was trimmed by 1 base and V by 4 bases; bases with no gene match: 9.

CDR3 DNA sequence: TGTGCCATCAGTGAGTCGATGGGTGGTGAAGGAGCTTTCTTT. Its protein product is CAISESMGGEGAFF. The V gene is TRBV10-3, the J gene TRBJ1-1, with D hard to call. The CDR3 is 14 residues long. Germline loops: CDR1 ENHRY, CDR2 SYGVKD. Trimming removed 0 bases from V and 10 bases from J, with 15 bases in between.

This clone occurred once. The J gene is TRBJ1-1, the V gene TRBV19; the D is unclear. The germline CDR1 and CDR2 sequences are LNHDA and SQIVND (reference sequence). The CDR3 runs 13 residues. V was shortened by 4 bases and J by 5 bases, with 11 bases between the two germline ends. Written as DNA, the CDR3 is TGTGCCAGTAGTAGATTGTGGAATACTGAAGCTTTCTTT. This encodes CASSRLWNTEAFF.

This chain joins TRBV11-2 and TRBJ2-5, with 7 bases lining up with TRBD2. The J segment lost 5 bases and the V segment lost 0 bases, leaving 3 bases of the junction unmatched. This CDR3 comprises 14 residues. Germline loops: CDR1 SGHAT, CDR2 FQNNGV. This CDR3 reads CASSLELAWETQYF. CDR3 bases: TGTGCCAGCAGCTTAGAACTAGCGTGGGAGACCCAGTACTTC. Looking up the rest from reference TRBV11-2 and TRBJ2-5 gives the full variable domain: EAGVAQSPRYKIIEKRQSVAFWCNPISGHATLYWYQQILGQGPKLLIQFQNNGVVDDSQLPKDRFSAERLKGVDSTLKIQPAKLEDSAVYLCASSLELAWETQYFGPGTRLLVL.

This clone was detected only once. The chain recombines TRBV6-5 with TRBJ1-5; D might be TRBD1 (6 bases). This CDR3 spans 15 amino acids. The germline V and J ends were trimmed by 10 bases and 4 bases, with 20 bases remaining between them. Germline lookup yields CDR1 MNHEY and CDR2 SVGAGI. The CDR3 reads CATGDSDSSNQPQHF. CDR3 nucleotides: TGTGCCACAGGAGATTCGGACAGCTCAAATCAGCCCCAGCATTTT.

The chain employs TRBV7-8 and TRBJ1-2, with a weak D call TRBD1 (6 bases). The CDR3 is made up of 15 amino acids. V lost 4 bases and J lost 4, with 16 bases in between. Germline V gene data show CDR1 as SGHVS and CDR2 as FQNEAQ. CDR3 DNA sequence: TGTGCCAGCAGCTCTAGGGACGGACAGTTCTATGGCTACACCTTC. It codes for CASSSRDGQFYGYTF.

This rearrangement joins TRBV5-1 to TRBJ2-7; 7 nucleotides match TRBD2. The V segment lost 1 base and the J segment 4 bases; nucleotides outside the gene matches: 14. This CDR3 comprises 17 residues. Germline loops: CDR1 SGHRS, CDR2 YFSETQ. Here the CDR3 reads CASSLSIGGGFMYEQYF. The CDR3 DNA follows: TGCGCCAGCAGCTTGAGTATCGGGGGAGGGTTTATGTACGAGCAGTACTTC.

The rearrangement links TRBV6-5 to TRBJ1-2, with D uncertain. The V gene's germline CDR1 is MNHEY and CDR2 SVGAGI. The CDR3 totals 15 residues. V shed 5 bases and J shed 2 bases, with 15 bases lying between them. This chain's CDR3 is CASSRYGQVNYGYTF. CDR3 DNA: TGTGCCAGCAGTCGCTATGGGCAGGTCAACTATGGCTACACCTTC.

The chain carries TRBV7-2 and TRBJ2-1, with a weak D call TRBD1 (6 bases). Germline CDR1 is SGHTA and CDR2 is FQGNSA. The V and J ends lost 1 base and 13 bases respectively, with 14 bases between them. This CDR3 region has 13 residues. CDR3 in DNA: TGTGCCAGCAGCTTAGGCTCCCGGGACACCCAGTTCTTC. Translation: CASSLGSRDTQFF.

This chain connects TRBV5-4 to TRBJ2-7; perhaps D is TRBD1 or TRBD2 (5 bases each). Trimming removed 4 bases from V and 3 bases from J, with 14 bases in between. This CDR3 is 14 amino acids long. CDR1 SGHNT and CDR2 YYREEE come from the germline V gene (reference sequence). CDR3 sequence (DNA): TGTGCCAGCAGCGGTCGGGGCAGTATCTACGAGCAGTACTTC. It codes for CASSGRGSIYEQYF.

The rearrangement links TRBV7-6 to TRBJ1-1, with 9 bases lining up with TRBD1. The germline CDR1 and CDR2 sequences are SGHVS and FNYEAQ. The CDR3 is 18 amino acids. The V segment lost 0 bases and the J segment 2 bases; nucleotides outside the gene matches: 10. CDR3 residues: CASSLAVGGQGINTEAFF. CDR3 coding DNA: TGTGCCAGCAGCTTAGCGGTAGGGGGACAGGGCATAAACACTGAAGCTTTCTTT.

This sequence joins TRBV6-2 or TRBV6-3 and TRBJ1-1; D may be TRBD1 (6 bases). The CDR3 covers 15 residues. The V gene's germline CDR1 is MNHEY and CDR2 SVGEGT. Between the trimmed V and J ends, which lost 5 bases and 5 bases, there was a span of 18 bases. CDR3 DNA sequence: TGTGCCAGCAGTCGCCCCTTAACAGGGCAAACTGAAGCTTTCTTT. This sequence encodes CASSRPLTGQTEAFF.

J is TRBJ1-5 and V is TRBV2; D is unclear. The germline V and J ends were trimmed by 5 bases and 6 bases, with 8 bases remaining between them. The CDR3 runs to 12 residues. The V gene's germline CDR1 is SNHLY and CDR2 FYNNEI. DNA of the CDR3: TGTGCCAGCAGTTACACGAGTCAGCCCCAGCATTTT. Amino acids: CASSYTSQPQHF.

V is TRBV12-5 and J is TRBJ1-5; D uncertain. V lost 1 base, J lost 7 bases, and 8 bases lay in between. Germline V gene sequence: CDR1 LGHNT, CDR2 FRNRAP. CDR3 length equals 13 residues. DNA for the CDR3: TGTGCTAGTGGTTTGGCCTTAGGACAGCCCCAGCATTTT. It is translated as CASGLALGQPQHF.

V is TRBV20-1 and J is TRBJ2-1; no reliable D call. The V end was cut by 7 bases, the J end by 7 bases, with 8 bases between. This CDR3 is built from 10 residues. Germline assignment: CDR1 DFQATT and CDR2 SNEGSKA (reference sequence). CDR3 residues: CSGKGNEQFF. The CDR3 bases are TGCAGTGGGAAGGGTAATGAGCAGTTCTTC.

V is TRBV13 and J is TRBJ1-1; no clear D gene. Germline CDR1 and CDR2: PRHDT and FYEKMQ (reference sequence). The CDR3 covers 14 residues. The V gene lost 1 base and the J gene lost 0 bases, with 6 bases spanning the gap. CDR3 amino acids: CASSLEQMNTEAFF. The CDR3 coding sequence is TGTGCCAGCAGCTTAGAACAGATGAACACTGAAGCTTTCTTT.

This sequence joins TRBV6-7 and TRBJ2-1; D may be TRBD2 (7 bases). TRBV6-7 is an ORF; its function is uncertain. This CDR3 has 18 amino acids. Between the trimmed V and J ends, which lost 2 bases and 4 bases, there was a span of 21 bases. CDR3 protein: CASSYPQRGGRVYNEQFF. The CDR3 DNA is TGTGCCAGCAGTTACCCCCAAAGGGGGGGCAGGGTGTACAATGAGCAGTTCTTC.

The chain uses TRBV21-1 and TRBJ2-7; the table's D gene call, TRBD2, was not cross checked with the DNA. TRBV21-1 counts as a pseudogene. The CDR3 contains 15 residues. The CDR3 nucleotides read TGTGCCAGCAGCAAGGAGCGGGAGAGTAACTACGAGCAGTACTTC. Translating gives CASSKERESNYEQYF.

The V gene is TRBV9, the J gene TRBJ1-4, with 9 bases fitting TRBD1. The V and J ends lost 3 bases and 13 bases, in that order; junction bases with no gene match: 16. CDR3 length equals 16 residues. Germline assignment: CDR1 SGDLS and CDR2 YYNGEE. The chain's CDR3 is CASSDSRDRVDKVLFF. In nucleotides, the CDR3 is TGTGCCAGCAGCGACTCCCGGGACAGGGTTGATAAAGTACTGTTTTTT. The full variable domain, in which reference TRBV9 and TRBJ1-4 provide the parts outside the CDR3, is DSGVTQTPKHLITATGQRVTLRCSPRSGDLSVYWYQQSLDQGLQFLIQYYNGEERAKGNILERFSAQQFPDLHSELNLSSLELGDSALYFCASSDSRDRVDKVLFFGSGTQLSVL.

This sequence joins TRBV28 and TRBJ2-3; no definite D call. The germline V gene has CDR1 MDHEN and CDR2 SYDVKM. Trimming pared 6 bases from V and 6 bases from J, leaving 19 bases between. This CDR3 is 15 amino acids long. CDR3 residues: CASSRVLGEVDTQYF. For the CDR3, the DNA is TGTGCCAGCAGCCGCGTGCTTGGAGAAGTGGATACGCAGTATTTT.

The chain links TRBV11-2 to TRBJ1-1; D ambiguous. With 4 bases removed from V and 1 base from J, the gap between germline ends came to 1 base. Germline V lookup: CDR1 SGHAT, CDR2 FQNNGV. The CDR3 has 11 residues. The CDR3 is CASSSNTEAFF. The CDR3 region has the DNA TGTGCCAGCAGCTCGAACACTGAAGCTTTCTTT.

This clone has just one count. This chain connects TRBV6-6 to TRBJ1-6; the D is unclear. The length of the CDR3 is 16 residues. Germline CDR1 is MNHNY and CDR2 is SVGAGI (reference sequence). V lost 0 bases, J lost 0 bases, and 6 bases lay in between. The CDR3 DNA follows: TGTGCCAGCAGTTACTCCCCGGACTCCTATAATTCACCCCTCCACTTT. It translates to CASSYSPDSYNSPLHF.

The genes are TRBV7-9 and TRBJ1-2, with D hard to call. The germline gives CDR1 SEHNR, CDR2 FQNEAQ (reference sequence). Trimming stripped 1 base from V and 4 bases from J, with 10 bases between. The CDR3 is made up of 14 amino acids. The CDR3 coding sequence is TGTGCCAGCAGCTTAGAAGACGTTTTCTATGGCTACACCTTC. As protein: CASSLEDVFYGYTF.

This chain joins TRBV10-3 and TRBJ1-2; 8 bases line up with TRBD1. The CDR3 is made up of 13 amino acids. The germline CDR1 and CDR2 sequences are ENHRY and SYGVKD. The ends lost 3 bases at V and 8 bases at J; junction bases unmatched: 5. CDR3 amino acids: CAISEGQGGGYTF. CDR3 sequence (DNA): TGTGCCATCAGTGAAGGACAGGGAGGCGGCTACACCTTC.

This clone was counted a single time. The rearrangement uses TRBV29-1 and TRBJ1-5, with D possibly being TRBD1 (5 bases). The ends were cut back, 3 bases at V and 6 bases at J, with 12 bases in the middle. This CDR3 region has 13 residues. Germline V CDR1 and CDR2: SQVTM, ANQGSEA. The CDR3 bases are TGCAGCGTTGAGGCGGCCACAGGTCAGCCCCAGCATTTT. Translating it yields CSVEAATGQPQHF.